Below are 6 T cell receptor beta chains sequenced from a single sample in a study of T cells in Graves' hyperthyroidism and ophthalmopathy. TCR beta CDR3 region amplification was performed from RNA transcripts. Using the HTBI primer set, a first-round RT-PCR was run on the TCR CDR3. A single record per CDR3 protein comes from TCRdb applying MiXCR to the multiplex PCR reads. The sample shows 500,000 to 600,000 distinct CDR3 sequences, less than 20% of them seen only once. The sample was blood. These receptors were taken from a man between 40 and 49 years old with Graves' ophthalmopathy.

This clonotype was seen ten or more times. J is TRBJ2-4 and V is TRBV12-3 or TRBV12-4; a possible D gene is TRBD2 (6 bases). Trimming took 6 bases from V and 0 from J, leaving 15 bases between them. There are 16 residues in the CDR3. The CDR3 DNA sequence: TGTGCCAGCAGGGGGGGTGGGGGGACAGCCAAAAACATTCAGTACTTC. It codes for CASRGGGGTAKNIQYF.

This clonotype was counted a few times. This chain joins TRBV9 and TRBJ2-7, with TRBD2 as a possible D gene (6 bases). The V end lost 1 base, the J end lost 7 bases, and 18 bases lay between the germline ends. Looked up from germline, CDR1 is SGDLS and CDR2 is YYNGEE. The CDR3 consists of 15 residues. CDR3 coding DNA: TGTGCCAGCAGCGTAACGTCTAGCGCTGGGGGGGAGCAGTACTTC. Translating gives CASSVTSSAGGEQYF.

At least ten counts were recorded for this clonotype. In nucleotides, the CDR3 is TGTGCCAGCAGGGGATCTAAGACCTATGGCTACACCTTC. This sequence encodes CASRGSKTYGYTF. The rearrangement joins TRBV6-1 to TRBJ1-2, with D unresolved. The germline V gene encodes CDR1 MNHNS and CDR2 SASEGT. The CDR3 contains 13 residues. Trimming took off 6 bases at V and 4 bases at J, with 12 bases between the two ends.

This clonotype turned up a few times. The chain employs TRBV25-1 and TRBJ1-5; TRBD1 is a possible D gene (6 bases). Germline V gene sequence: CDR1 MGHDK, CDR2 SYGVNS. The CDR3 extends over 14 amino acids. Between the trimmed V and J ends, which lost 3 bases and 5 bases, there was a span of 11 bases. CDR3 nucleotide sequence: TGTGCCAGCAGTGACGGGACACGGCATCAGCCCCAGCATTTT. This translates into CASSDGTRHQPQHF. Based on the CDR3 plus reference TRBV25-1 and TRBJ1-5, the full variable domain is EADIYQTPRYLVIGTGKKITLECSQTMGHDKMYWYQQDPGMELHLIHYSYGVNSTEKGDLSSESTVSRIRTEHFPLTLESARPSHTSQYLCASSDGTRHQPQHFGDGTRLSIL.

This clonotype was seen at least ten times. The chain joins TRBV2 to TRBJ2-3; D not resolved. Trimming left V 2 bases short and J 0 bases short, with 6 bases between. CDR1 SNHLY and CDR2 FYNNEI come from the germline V gene. The CDR3 sequence is 14 residues long. Here the CDR3 reads CASSEIQSTDTQYF. The CDR3 coding sequence is TGTGCCAGCAGTGAAATCCAGAGCACAGATACGCAGTATTTT.

The genes are TRBV7-9 and TRBJ1-2; TRBD1 might be the D (5 bases). Deletions cut 3 bases from V and 8 bases from J, with 22 bases between. Germline loops: CDR1 SEHNR, CDR2 FQNEAQ (reference sequence). The CDR3 runs 16 residues. DNA of the CDR3: TGTGCCAGCAGCTTCTTGGGGGACGCCTACAGGACCGGCTACACCTTC. Translating gives CASSFLGDAYRTGYTF. Supplemented by reference TRBV7-9 and TRBJ1-2, the full variable domain reads DTGVSQNPRHKITKRGQNVTFRCDPISEHNRLYWYRQTLGQGPEFLTYFQNEAQLEKSRLLSDRFSAERPKGSFSTLEIQRTEQGDSAMYLCASSFLGDAYRTGYTFGSGTRLTVV.